These 8 T cell receptor beta chains came from one sample sequenced in a study of blood T cell repertoires in COVID-19. Assay: immunoSEQ multiplex PCR; the TCRdb copy retains only in-frame clones and omits some. The repertoire consists of 130,000 to 150,000 clones, with around 82% occurring once and the leading ten covering 10% to 15%. Sequencing input: peripheral blood. These receptors came from a man in his sixties with active or convalescent COVID-19.

In nucleotides, the CDR3 is TGTGCCAGCTCCGGGACAAACTATGGCTACACCTTC. Residues: CASSGTNYGYTF. This chain links TRBV7-9 with TRBJ1-2; D is perhaps TRBD1 (6 bases). The CDR3 contains 12 residues. Trimming took off 8 bases at V and 2 bases at J, with 9 bases between the two ends. CDR1 is SEHNR and CDR2 is FQNEAQ in the germline V gene (reference sequence).

This chain connects TRBV27 to TRBJ1-5; 11 bases fit TRBD1. V shed 6 bases and J 3 bases; nucleotides not matched to a gene: 4. Germline V lookup: CDR1 MNHEY, CDR2 SMNVEV (reference sequence). This CDR3 has 15 amino acids. As DNA, the CDR3 is TGTGCCAGCAGCCCGGACAGGGGGCCCAATCAGCCCCAGCATTTT. It codes for CASSPDRGPNQPQHF.

The rearrangement joins TRBV5-6 to TRBJ1-2; D perhaps matches TRBD1 (6 bases). Germline-derived CDR1 and CDR2 are SGHDT and YYEEEE. This CDR3 has 13 residues. V was pared by 3 bases and J by 8 bases, with 14 bases between. The CDR3 DNA reads as TGTGCCAGCAGCTCCTACAGGGTCCTCGGCTACACCTTC. Amino acids: CASSSYRVLGYTF.

In this sample, this clone turned up a few times. The chain has TRBV9 and TRBJ1-4; 8 bases match TRBD1. Per the germline V gene, CDR1 is SGDLS and CDR2 is YYNGEE. V dropped 4 bases and J dropped 8; count of bases not matched to a gene: 10. The length of the CDR3 is 15 residues. CDR3 loop: CASSPRSGGGEKLFF. CDR3 nucleotide sequence: TGTGCCAGCAGCCCACGTTCAGGGGGCGGAGAAAAACTGTTTTTT.

This clone showed up just once. The CDR3: CASSPTRTRADTQYF. Here the CDR3 DNA reads TGTGCCAGCAGCCCGACAAGAACTCGCGCAGATACGCAGTATTTT. The chain uses TRBV7-3 and TRBJ2-3, with D unclear. V lost 5 bases and J 4 bases, leaving 16 bases between the germline ends. This CDR3 has 15 residues. Germline values: CDR1 SGHTA, CDR2 FQGTGA.

This chain links TRBV14 with TRBJ2-7, with 7 nucleotides matching TRBD2. Germline V gene lookup returns CDR1 SGHDN and CDR2 FVKESK. The CDR3 has 15 residues. Losses at the gene ends were 5 bases for V and 0 bases for J; bases not matched to a gene: 7. The CDR3 spells CASSSGGDSSYEQYF. CDR3 nucleotide sequence: TGTGCCAGCAGCTCGGGGGGAGACAGCTCCTACGAGCAGTACTTC.

The rearrangement joins TRBV28 to TRBJ2-7, with TRBD1 matching 7 bases. In germline, CDR1 is MDHEN, CDR2 SYDVKM. The V segment lost 6 bases and the J segment 5 bases; nucleotides outside the gene matches: 7. CDR3 length: 13 residues. This CDR3 reads CASRSGTVHEQYF. CDR3 nucleotide sequence: TGTGCCAGCAGGTCCGGGACAGTCCACGAGCAGTACTTC.

The rearrangement links TRBV29-1 to TRBJ1-5; perhaps TRBD1 as D (5 bases). This CDR3 has 13 amino acids. Germline CDR1 is SQVTM and CDR2 is ANQGSEA. V was pared by 0 bases and J by 2 bases, with 5 bases between. CDR3 sequence (DNA): TGCAGCGTTGAAGAAGGGGGCAATCAGCCCCAGCATTTT. This gives the protein CSVEEGGNQPQHF.